A single sample gave rise to the 23 T cell receptor beta chains below, sequenced in a study of blood T cells in healthy people across ages. With a J-beta primer mix and a sample-barcoded 5' primer, a second PCR ran 7 to 11 cycles. MiXCR, run by TCRdb on the 5' RACE reads, gives a single entry per CDR3 protein. Of hundreds of thousands of distinct CDR3 sequences listed, approximately 48% are singletons. The specimen sequenced was blood. The receptors here all came from a man between 60 and 75 years old in good health.

This chain uses TRBV15 with TRBJ1-2, with TRBD1 matching 9 bases. V lost 3 bases to trimming and J lost 6 bases; unmatched junction nucleotides: 11. Germline loops: CDR1 LNHNV, CDR2 YYDKDF (reference sequence). This CDR3 comprises 16 residues. In DNA form, the CDR3 reads TGTGCCACCAGCAGGAAGTTTGGGGACAGGGTCCATGGCTACACCTTC. This translates into CATSRKFGDRVHGYTF.

The V gene is TRBV30, the J gene TRBJ2-7; D not resolved. V lost 0 bases, J lost 4 bases, and 4 bases lay in between. Germline V gene sequence: CDR1 GTSNPN, CDR2 SVGIG (reference sequence). The CDR3 has 11 residues. The DNA of the CDR3 is TGTGCCTGGAGTGTACGGTACGAGCAGTACTTC. This sequence encodes CAWSVRYEQYF.

To note about this clonotype: Sequence at one end of the junction differs from germline and may be a read error. The CDR3 is CASSSLGTSGNERFF. In DNA, the CDR3 is TGTGCCAGCAGCTCTTTAGGGACTAGCGGTAATGAGCGGTTCTTC. The V gene is TRBV7-2, the J gene TRBJ2-1, with 11 bases matching TRBD2. Germline V lookup: CDR1 SGHTA, CDR2 FQGNSA. The CDR3 is made up of 15 amino acids.

A few counts support this clonotype. This chain connects TRBV6-2 or TRBV6-3 to TRBJ2-3; D gene ambiguous. Germline CDR1 and CDR2: MNHEY and SVGEGT. Trimming took 0 bases from V and 6 from J, leaving 13 bases between them. CDR3 length: 15 amino acids. The CDR3 DNA reads TGTGCCAGCAGTTACTCGTCCAGGACCAAGGATACGCAGTATTTT. Translated: CASSYSSRTKDTQYF.

This clonotype appeared a few times. This chain joins TRBV7-9 and TRBJ2-3, with D maybe TRBD2 (6 bases). The CDR3 contains 15 residues. With 4 bases removed from V and 2 bases from J, the gap between germline ends came to 13 bases. The germline CDR1 and CDR2 sequences are SEHNR and FQNEAQ (reference sequence). The CDR3 nucleotides read TGTGCCAGCAGCTCCCAGCTAGCGCCCACAGATACGCAGTATTTT. Translating gives CASSSQLAPTDTQYF. The full variable domain, rest sourced from reference TRBV7-9 and TRBJ2-3, is DTGVSQNPRHKITKRGQNVTFRCDPISEHNRLYWYRQTLGQGPEFLTYFQNEAQLEKSRLLSDRFSAERPKGSFSTLEIQRTEQGDSAMYLCASSSQLAPTDTQYFGPGTRLTVL.

The chain carries TRBV10-3 and TRBJ2-5, with D perhaps matching TRBD1 or TRBD2 (7 bases each). CDR3 length equals 16 residues. V lost 7 bases, J lost 2 bases, and 20 bases lay in between. From germline, CDR1 is ENHRY and CDR2 SYGVKD. CDR3 bases: TGTGCCATCAAGGGGGGGCCCAGGGGGGAACAAGAGACCCAGTACTTC. Translation gives CAIKGGPRGEQETQYF.

This clonotype was recorded a few times. This chain links TRBV9 with TRBJ2-5, with D unclear. The last part of the DNA fits TRBJ2-7 better; the J call may be wrong. CDR1 and CDR2 (germline): SGDLS, YYNGEE. There are 15 residues in the CDR3. CDR3 coding DNA: TGTGCCAGCAGCGTCAGTGGAGTAGGGTTTGACGAGCAGTACTTC. Translating gives CASSVSGVGFDEQYF.

This clonotype has a count of ten or more. The V gene is TRBV7-2, the J gene TRBJ2-7; D unresolved. V gave up 5 bases and J gave up 4 bases, with 9 bases separating them. The CDR3 loop spans 12 amino acids. Germline loops: CDR1 SGHTA, CDR2 FQGNSA. Here the CDR3 reads CASSPGNYEQYF. The CDR3 bases are TGTGCCAGCAGCCCTGGGAATTACGAGCAGTACTTC.

Only a few counts were recorded for this clonotype. CDR3 nucleotide sequence: TGTGCCAGCACCCGGACAGGGATTTCCCACGAGCAGTACTTC. Amino acids: CASTRTGISHEQYF. The chain links TRBV28 to TRBJ2-7; 8 positions match TRBD1. Trimming took 7 bases from V and 5 from J; bases not matched to a gene: 10. The CDR3 sequence is 14 residues long. Germline CDR1 MDHEN, CDR2 SYDVKM.

The chain carries TRBV6-4 and TRBJ2-1; a possible D gene is TRBD2 (5 bases). Germline CDR1 and CDR2: MRHNA and SNTAGT. The CDR3 contains 15 residues. Trimming stripped 4 bases from V and 7 bases from J, with 17 bases between. CDR3 DNA: TGTGCCAGCAGTGTCTTGGGGAGCCGAGGTAATGAGCAGTTCTTC. Its translation: CASSVLGSRGNEQFF.

This clonotype has a handful of counts. The J gene is TRBJ2-3, the V gene TRBV27; D not certain. Trimming stripped 2 bases from V and 4 bases from J, with 10 bases between. This CDR3 has 14 amino acids. Germline assignment: CDR1 MNHEY and CDR2 SMNVEV (reference sequence). In DNA, the CDR3 is TGTGCCAGCAGTTTAAGTTATGAGGCAGATACGCAGTATTTT. This translates into CASSLSYEADTQYF.

Only a few counts were recorded for this clonotype. The chain combines TRBV7-2 with TRBJ1-5, with TRBD1 matching over 7 bases. J was trimmed by 8 bases and V by 1 base; bases with no gene match: 5. The CDR3 contains 14 residues. From germline, CDR1 is SGHTA and CDR2 FQGNSA. The CDR3 here is CASSLDGTAKPQHF. CDR3 DNA sequence: TGTGCCAGCAGCTTAGATGGGACAGCCAAGCCCCAGCATTTT.

The gene calls are TRBV18 and TRBJ2-1, with TRBD2 matching 8 bases. V shed 0 bases and J 14 bases; nucleotides not matched to a gene: 15. Germline CDR1 is KGHSH and CDR2 is LQKENI. CDR3 length: 16 amino acids. The CDR3: CASSPPFERGIPKKFF. Written as DNA, the CDR3 is TGTGCCAGCTCACCACCGTTCGAGCGGGGGATCCCTAAGAAGTTCTTC.

This chain connects TRBV2 to TRBJ2-1, with D perhaps assigned TRBD1 or TRBD2 (7 bases each). The CDR3 length is 15 residues. Germline V gene data show CDR1 as SNHLY and CDR2 as FYNNEI. The V gene lost 6 bases and the J gene lost 3 bases, with 15 bases spanning the gap. The CDR3 here is CASSTQGGSYNEQFF. CDR3 bases: TGTGCCAGCAGCACTCAGGGGGGGAGCTACAATGAGCAGTTCTTC.

This chain links TRBV4-3 with TRBJ1-1, with TRBD1 matching 8 bases. CDR1 and CDR2 (germline): LGHNA, YSLEER. CDR3 size: 14 residues. V dropped 3 bases and J dropped 6; count of bases not matched to a gene: 6. CDR3 DNA: TGCGCCAGCAGCCAGCTAGGACAGGGCGCTGAAGCTTTCTTT. Its protein is CASSQLGQGAEAFF.

The gene calls are TRBV7-9 and TRBJ1-4; 8 bases align to TRBD1. This CDR3 is 15 amino acids long. Germline assignment: CDR1 SEHNR and CDR2 FQNEAQ (reference sequence). Trimming cost V 5 bases and J 4 bases; bases outside gene matches: 6. The CDR3 DNA is TGTGCCAGCAGCCCCGGGACAGGACTTAATGAAAAACTGTTTTTT. It specifies CASSPGTGLNEKLFF.

This clonotype showed up just a few times. The CDR3 DNA sequence: TGCAGTGCTAGAGAAGGCCGTATGGGCAGGAATGAGCAGTTCTTC. This codes for CSAREGRMGRNEQFF. The genes are TRBV20-1 and TRBJ2-1, with D unclear. Germline lookup yields CDR1 DFQATT and CDR2 SNEGSKA (reference sequence). V was shortened by 0 bases and J by 7 bases, with 16 bases between the two germline ends. The CDR3 runs 15 residues.

The chain employs TRBV5-1 and TRBJ2-3; 9 bases align to TRBD1. CDR1 SGHRS and CDR2 YFSETQ come from the germline V gene. CDR3 size: 15 residues. Losses at the gene ends were 8 bases for V and 3 bases for J; bases not matched to a gene: 10. This chain's CDR3 is CASSNRGQGTDTQYF. The CDR3 coding sequence is TGCGCCAGTAGTAATAGGGGACAGGGTACAGATACGCAGTATTTT.

For the CDR3, the DNA is TGTGCCAGCAGTGCCCAACTAGCGGGCGTAGGTAATGAGCAGTTCTTC. Translating it yields CASSAQLAGVGNEQFF. The rearrangement joins TRBV2 to TRBJ2-1; 9 nucleotides match TRBD2. The V and J ends lost 4 bases and 7 bases, in that order; junction bases with no gene match: 11. Germline CDR1 SNHLY, CDR2 FYNNEI. The CDR3 consists of 16 residues.

This clonotype was counted a few times. Being one base from a much bigger clone, this may be a read error. This chain links TRBV20-1 with TRBJ1-2; no clear D gene. The CDR3 totals 13 residues. The germline V and J ends were trimmed by 6 bases and 8 bases, with 19 bases remaining between them. Per the germline V gene, CDR1 is DFQATT and CDR2 is SNEGSKA (reference sequence). CDR3 DNA sequence: TGCAGTGCCGCGAATGGATTCGACGGGGGCTACACCTTC. This encodes CSAANGFDGGYTF.

Details on this clonotype: An end of the junction does not agree with germline; a read error may underlie this. This chain joins TRBV5-1 and TRBJ2-1, with D possibly called TRBD1 or TRBD2 (5 bases each). CDR1 is SGHRS and CDR2 is YFSETQ in the germline V gene. The CDR3 is made up of 17 amino acids. The CDR3 region is CAGSWAPGRGPYNEQFF. In DNA form, the CDR3 reads TGCGCCGGCAGCTGGGCACCGGGACGAGGCCCCTACAATGAGCAGTTCTTC.

A few counts support this clonotype. The chain carries TRBV24-1 and TRBJ2-5; 12 bases agree with TRBD2. V was pared by 6 bases and J by 3 bases, with 10 bases of the junction left unmatched. This CDR3 region has 17 residues. Germline values: CDR1 KGHDR, CDR2 SFDVKD. The CDR3 is CATSQGTSGGTEETQYF. CDR3 sequence (DNA): TGTGCCACCAGTCAGGGTACTAGCGGGGGGACCGAAGAGACCCAGTACTTC.

The chain joins TRBV6-1 to TRBJ1-5; D ambiguous. The germline CDR1 and CDR2 sequences are MNHNS and SASEGT. V lost 7 bases to trimming and J lost 5 bases, with 12 bases between them. This CDR3 spans 13 amino acids. CDR3 amino acids: CASIDWGDQPQHF. CDR3 coding DNA: TGTGCCAGCATTGACTGGGGAGATCAGCCCCAGCATTTT.